This T cell receptor beta chain came from a study of blood T cell repertoires in COVID-19. For the study at large: Italy, Spain and the United States were the sources of the convalescent and acute COVID-19 samples. From T cells, B-cell-depleted T cells, or PBMCs came the material, which was cDNA or gDNA.

J gave up 4 bases and V 3 bases, and 3 bases lay outside the gene matches. Germline values: CDR1 SGDLS, CDR2 YYNGEE. The CDR3 length is 13 residues. Methods used by the authors: Reference gene primer amplification gave nucleated cell count estimates. Profiling relied on immunoSEQ multiplex PCR, and the TCRdb table lists in-frame clones only, not all of them. V, J and clone size reflect that table, while D and trimming were determined from the DNA. Here the sample spans around 85,000 clones, nearly 90% being singletons. The chain uses TRBV9 and TRBJ1-2; 7 bases match TRBD1. The sequencing sample was made of peripheral blood. The source of this sequence is a woman of 80 years or more with active or convalescent COVID-19. DNA for the CDR3: TGTGCCAGCAGCGAGGGACAGCCCTATGGCTACACCTTC. It is translated as CASSEGQPYGYTF.